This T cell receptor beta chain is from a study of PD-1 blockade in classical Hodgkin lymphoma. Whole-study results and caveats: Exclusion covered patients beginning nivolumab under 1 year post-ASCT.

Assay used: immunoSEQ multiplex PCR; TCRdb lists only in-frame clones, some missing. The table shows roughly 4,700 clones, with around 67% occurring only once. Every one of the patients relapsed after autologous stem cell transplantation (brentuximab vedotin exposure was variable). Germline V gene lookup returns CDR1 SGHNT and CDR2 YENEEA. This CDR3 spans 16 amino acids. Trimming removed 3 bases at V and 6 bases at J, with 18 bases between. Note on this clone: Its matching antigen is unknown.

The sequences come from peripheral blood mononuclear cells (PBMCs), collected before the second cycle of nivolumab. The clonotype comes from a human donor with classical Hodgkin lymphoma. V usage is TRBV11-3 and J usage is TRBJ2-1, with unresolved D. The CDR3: CASSLAAFRTTNEQFF. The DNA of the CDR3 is TGTGCCAGCAGCTTGGCGGCCTTTCGCACCACCAATGAGCAGTTCTTC.